This T cell receptor (beta chain) came from a study of CD8+CD57+ T cells in acquired aplastic anemia. CDR3 and TCR beta VDJ profiling relied on a genomic DNA template. TCRdb re-derived calls from the reads in MiXCR, one entry per CDR3 protein. The table shows about 150,000 distinct CDR3 sequences, with around half occurring only once. This clonotype has ten or more counts. The CDR3 runs to 14 residues. Looked up from germline, CDR1 is LGHDT and CDR2 is YNNKEL (reference sequence). V was cut by 3 bases and J by 5 bases, with 11 bases left in between. Sequenced patients had shown CD8+CD57+ cell expansion by flow cytometry.

The rearrangement links TRBV3-1 to TRBJ2-1; D perhaps matches TRBD1 (6 bases). Input material: sorted CD4+, CD8+, or CD8+CD57+ T cells (not recorded which) from PBMCs. The source of this sequence is a human donor with aplastic anemia. CDR3 amino acids: CASSHPDSNNEQFF. DNA for the CDR3: TGTGCCAGCAGCCATCCGGACAGCAACAATGAGCAGTTCTTC.